Listed below are T cell receptor beta chains from one sample, sequenced in a study of breast tumors, draining lymph nodes, adjacent tissues. MiXCR, applied by TCRdb to the multiplex PCR reads, yields one record per CDR3 protein. The sample includes 50,000 to 85,000 distinct CDR3 sequences, approximately 47% seen only once; the top ten take roughly 8.1%. The source material was breast tumor tissue. The receptor set was obtained from a female donor with breast cancer. Some clones in this sample may be carry-over from other donors' samples. CDR3s include the opening cysteine and the closing phenylalanine or tryptophan. A D gene is named only where the DNA matches it firmly. Only part of the rows carry a size: once, few, many, or a class if the clone is expanded.

j_call clone_size d_call v_call cdr3_aa cdr3_nt
TRBJ2-7 many TRBD2 TRBV6-5 CASSLYGLAGTSYEQYF TGTGCCAGCAGTCTTTACGGACTAGCGGGGACGTCCTACGAGCAGTACTTC
TRBJ1-2 NA NA TRBV7-2 CASRHRVWYYGYTF TGTGCCAGCAGACACAGGGTGTGGTACTATGGCTACACCTTC
TRBJ2-3 many NA TRBV28 CASSRRRRASTDTQYF TGTGCCAGCAGTAGGAGGCGTAGAGCTAGCACAGATACGCAGTATTTT
TRBJ1-3 many NA TRBV4-1 CASSPPRVLFSGSGNTIYF TGCGCCAGCAGCCCACCAAGGGTATTGTTTTCGGGATCTGGAAACACCATATATTTT
TRBJ2-7 many NA TRBV11-1 CASSSEGRLYEQYF TGTGCCAGCAGCTCGGAGGGACGGCTCTACGAGCAGTACTTC
TRBJ2-1 many NA TRBV7-8 CASSLASSFSSYNEQFF TGTGCCAGCAGCTTAGCTTCCTCGTTCAGCTCCTACAATGAGCAGTTCTTC
TRBJ2-1 many NA TRBV29-1 CSSRGNTYNEQFF TGCAGCTCCCGAGGGAACACCTACAATGAGCAGTTCTTC
TRBJ2-3 few NA TRBV6-6 CASSYNGAYNEQYF TGTGCCAGCAGTTACAATGGGGCCTACAATGAGCAGTATTTT
TRBJ1-4 NA NA TRBV5-1 CASSLAEGEKLFF TGCGCCAGCAGCTTGGCCGAAGGAGAAAAACTGTTTTTT
TRBJ2-2 few TRBD1 TRBV12-3/TRBV12-4 CASILTGVRCGELFF TGTGCCAGCATCCTAACAGGGGTTCGATGTGGGGAGCTGTTTTTT
TRBJ2-6 many NA TRBV4-2 CASGEILSGANVLTF TGTGCCAGCGGCGAGATCCTCTCTGGGGCCAACGTCCTGACTTTC
TRBJ2-1 many NA TRBV5-8 CASSFLPEEFIRGSYNEQFF TGTGCCAGCAGCTTTCTCCCAGAGGAGTTTATTCGAGGCTCCTACAATGAGCAGTTCTTC
TRBJ2-3 many NA TRBV7-7 CASSPGGGTDTQYF TGTGCTAGCAGCCCCGGGGGTGGCACAGATACGCAGTATTTT
TRBJ2-3 NA NA TRBV25-1 CASTEAGQTDTQYF TGTGCCAGCACCGAGGCGGGACAAACAGATACGCAGTATTTT
TRBJ1-3 NA TRBD1 TRBV7-9 CASTRPRDSSGNTIHF TGTGCCAGCACCCGCCCGAGGGACAGCTCTGGAAACACCATACATTTT
TRBJ2-7 NA NA TRBV30 CAWGVSNYEQYF TGTGCCTGGGGTGTCTCGAACTACGAGCAGTACTTC
TRBJ1-4 NA NA TRBV6-5 CASSPLGYGEKLFF TGTGCCAGCAGCCCCCTGGGGTACGGTGAAAAACTGTTTTTT
TRBJ1-5 NA TRBD1 TRBV20-1 CSAHRGRHQPQHF TGCAGTGCCCACAGGGGACGTCATCAGCCCCAGCATTTT
TRBJ2-1 many TRBD2 TRBV7-2 CASSTYTPGAGGPRNEQFF TGTGCCAGCAGTACATATACACCCGGGGCGGGGGGGCCCAGGAATGAGCAGTTCTTC
TRBJ1-2 medium-sized NA TRBV25-1 CASSERGMFDGYTF TGTGCCAGCAGTGAAAGGGGCATGTTCGATGGCTACACCTTC
TRBJ2-3 many NA TRBV28 CASSQQGYTQYF TGTGCCAGCAGTCAACAGGGTTACACGCAGTATTTT
TRBJ2-1 many TRBD2 TRBV20-1 CSARDGGLVFGEQFF TGCAGTGCTAGAGATGGGGGACTAGTATTCGGAGAGCAGTTCTTC
TRBJ2-5 many NA TRBV28 CASRPLLGSGETQYF TGTGCCAGCAGGCCCCTATTAGGGTCGGGGGAGACCCAGTACTTC
TRBJ2-5 many NA TRBV7-2 CASMRGGRETQYF TGTGCCAGCATGAGAGGGGGTCGAGAGACCCAGTACTTC
TRBJ1-6 few NA TRBV5-5 CASSLLSASPLHF TGTGCCAGCAGCTTGCTTTCTGCCTCACCCCTCCACTTT
TRBJ2-3 few NA TRBV27 CASSLSWGGRTDTQYF TGTGCCAGCAGTTTATCGTGGGGGGGCCGCACAGATACGCAGTATTTT
TRBJ2-5 NA NA TRBV4-1 CASSQEKPSPGTETQYF TGCGCCAGCAGCCAAGAAAAACCCAGCCCTGGGACGGAGACCCAGTACTTC
TRBJ1-1 NA NA TRBV19 CASSPMERRRYGTEASF TGTGCCAGTAGTCCCATGGAGAGGAGGAGATACGGCACTGAAGCTTCCTTT
TRBJ1-2 medium-sized NA TRBV20-1 CSASSMYGYTF TGCAGTGCTAGTAGTATGTATGGCTACACCTTC
TRBJ1-2 NA TRBD1 TRBV2 CASSNSSTGKGGGYAF TGTGCCAGCAGTAACTCTTCGACAGGGAAGGGAGGTGGCTACGCCTTC
TRBJ2-3 NA TRBD2 TRBV9 CASSVQTSGSWAYTDTQYF TGTGCCAGCAGCGTACAAACTAGCGGGAGTTGGGCATACACAGATACGCAGTATTTT